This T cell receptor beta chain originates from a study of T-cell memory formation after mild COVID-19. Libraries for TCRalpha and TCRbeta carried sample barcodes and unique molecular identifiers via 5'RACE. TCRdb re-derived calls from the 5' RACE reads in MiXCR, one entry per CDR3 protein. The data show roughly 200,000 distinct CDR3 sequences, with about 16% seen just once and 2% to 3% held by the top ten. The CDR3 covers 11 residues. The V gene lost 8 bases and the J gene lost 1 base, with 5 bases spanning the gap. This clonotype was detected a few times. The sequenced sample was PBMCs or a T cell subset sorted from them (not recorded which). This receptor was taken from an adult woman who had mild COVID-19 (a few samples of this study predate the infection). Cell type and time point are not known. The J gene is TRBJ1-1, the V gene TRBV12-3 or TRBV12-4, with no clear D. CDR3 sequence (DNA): TGTGCCAGCGCGTCGAACACTGAAGCTTTCTTT. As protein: CASASNTEAFF.